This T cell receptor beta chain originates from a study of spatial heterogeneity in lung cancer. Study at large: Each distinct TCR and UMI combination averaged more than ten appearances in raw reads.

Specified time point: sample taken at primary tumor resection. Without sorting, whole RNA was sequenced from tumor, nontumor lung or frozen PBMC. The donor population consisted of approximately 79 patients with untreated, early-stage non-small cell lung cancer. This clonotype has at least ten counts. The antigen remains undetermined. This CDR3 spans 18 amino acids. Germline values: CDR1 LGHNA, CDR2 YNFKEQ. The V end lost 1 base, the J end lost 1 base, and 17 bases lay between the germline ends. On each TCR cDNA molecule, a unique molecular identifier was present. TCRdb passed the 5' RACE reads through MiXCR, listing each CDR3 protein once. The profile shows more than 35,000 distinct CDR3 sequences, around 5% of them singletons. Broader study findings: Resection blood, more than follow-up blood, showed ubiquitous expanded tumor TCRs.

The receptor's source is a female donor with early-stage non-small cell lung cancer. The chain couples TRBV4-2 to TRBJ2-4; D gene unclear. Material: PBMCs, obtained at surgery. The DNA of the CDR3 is TGTGCCAGCAGCCAAGTTTCGGACCTCGTGGGGGCCAAAAACATTCAGTACTTC. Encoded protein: CASSQVSDLVGAKNIQYF.